A selection of T cell receptor beta chains follows, all from one sample in a study of T-cell reconstitution after alpha-beta-depleted transplantation in children. TCRdb reprocessed the PCR reads via MiXCR and lists one record per CDR3 protein. Of about 610,000 distinct CDR3 sequences listed, under 12% are singletons. The sequences come from PBMCs from the stem cell graft donor, collected from the stem cell graft. These receptors all stem from a human donor who donated a stem cell graft to a child with acute myeloid leukemia. CDR3s include the opening cysteine and the closing phenylalanine or tryptophan. Each record gives: clone size, D gene, V gene, J gene, CDR3 DNA, CDR3 protein. A D gene is named only where the DNA matches it firmly. A row's size may be missing; if present it is once, few, many or a size class.

abundance: many; d_gene: .; v_gene: TRBV12-3/TRBV12-4; j_gene: TRBJ2-6; CDR3nt: TGTGCCAGCAGCCTGGTTGACGTCCTGACTTTC; CDR3aa: CASSLVDVLTF
abundance: .; d_gene: .; v_gene: TRBV11-2; j_gene: TRBJ2-4; CDR3nt: TGTGCCAGCACCACCATTTTAAACGAAAACATTCAGTACTTC; CDR3aa: CASTTILNENIQYF
abundance: many; d_gene: TRBD2; v_gene: TRBV7-2; j_gene: TRBJ2-1; CDR3nt: TGTGCCAGCAGCCTTCTAGCGGGAGGGGATGAGCAGTTCTTC; CDR3aa: CASSLLAGGDEQFF
abundance: .; d_gene: .; v_gene: TRBV6-5; j_gene: TRBJ2-7; CDR3nt: TGTGCCAGCAGTTACTCGACCGGGACGGATAACGAGCAGTACTTC; CDR3aa: CASSYSTGTDNEQYF
abundance: .; d_gene: TRBD1; v_gene: TRBV6-2/TRBV6-3; j_gene: TRBJ2-1; CDR3nt: TGTGCCAGCAGTACTCCGGGACAGCAATACAATGAGCAGTTCTTC; CDR3aa: CASSTPGQQYNEQFF
abundance: .; d_gene: .; v_gene: TRBV7-9; j_gene: TRBJ2-7; CDR3nt: TGTGCCAGCAGCTCCCAGGGACTCCCGTGGCCCTACGAGCAGTACTTC; CDR3aa: CASSSQGLPWPYEQYF
abundance: many; d_gene: TRBD2; v_gene: TRBV20-1; j_gene: TRBJ2-1; CDR3nt: TGCAGTGCTATTGAAGGCGGGAGGCTCAATGAGCAGTTCTTC; CDR3aa: CSAIEGGRLNEQFF
abundance: .; d_gene: TRBD1; v_gene: TRBV20-1; j_gene: TRBJ1-1; CDR3nt: TGCAGTGCTCGAGAGGACAGGGGCTACTCTGAAGCTTTCTTT; CDR3aa: CSAREDRGYSEAFF
abundance: .; d_gene: TRBD1; v_gene: TRBV7-2; j_gene: TRBJ2-2; CDR3nt: TGTGCCAGCAGCGGGACAGGGCGAGTGACCGGGGAGCTGTTTTTT; CDR3aa: CASSGTGRVTGELFF
abundance: .; d_gene: TRBD1; v_gene: TRBV29-1; j_gene: TRBJ1-3; CDR3nt: TGCAGCTGGTCAGGGGGCAGGGGTGGAAACACCATATATTTT; CDR3aa: CSWSGGRGGNTIYF
abundance: many; d_gene: TRBD2; v_gene: TRBV20-1; j_gene: TRBJ2-3; CDR3nt: TGCAGTGCTAGAAGGCCTAGCGGGAGTAGTACAGATACGCAGTATTTT; CDR3aa: CSARRPSGSSTDTQYF
abundance: many; d_gene: TRBD2; v_gene: TRBV7-2; j_gene: TRBJ2-7; CDR3nt: TGTGCCAGCAGCTTAGTGGGGACTAGCGCGACAATCTACGAGCAGTACTTC; CDR3aa: CASSLVGTSATIYEQYF
abundance: many; d_gene: TRBD1; v_gene: TRBV7-9; j_gene: TRBJ1-1; CDR3nt: TGTGCCAGCAGCCTCGGACAGGGGGTCGCTGAAGCTTTCTTT; CDR3aa: CASSLGQGVAEAFF